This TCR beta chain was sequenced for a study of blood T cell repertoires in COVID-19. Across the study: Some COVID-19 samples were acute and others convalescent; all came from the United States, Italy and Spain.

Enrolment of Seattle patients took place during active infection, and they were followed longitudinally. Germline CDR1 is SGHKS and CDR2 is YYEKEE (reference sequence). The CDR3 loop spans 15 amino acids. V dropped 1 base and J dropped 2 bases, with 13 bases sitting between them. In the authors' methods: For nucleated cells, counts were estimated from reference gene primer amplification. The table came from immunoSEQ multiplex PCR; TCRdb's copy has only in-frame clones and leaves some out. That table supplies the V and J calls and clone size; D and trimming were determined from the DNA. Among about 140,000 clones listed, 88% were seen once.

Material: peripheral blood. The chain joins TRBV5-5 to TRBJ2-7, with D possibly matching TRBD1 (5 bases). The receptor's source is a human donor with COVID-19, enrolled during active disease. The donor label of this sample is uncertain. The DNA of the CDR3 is TGTGCCAGCAGCTTGCCCGACAGACGAGCCTACGAGCAGTACTTC. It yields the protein CASSLPDRRAYEQYF. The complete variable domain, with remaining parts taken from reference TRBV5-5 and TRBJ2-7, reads DAGVTQSPTHLIKTRGQQVTLRCSPISGHKSVSWYQQVLGQGPQFIFQYYEKEERGRGNFPDRFSARQFPNYSSELNVNALLLGDSALYLCASSLPDRRAYEQYFGPGTRLTVT.